The 16 T cell receptor beta chains presented below share a single source sample, sequenced in a study of beta chain features in type 1 diabetes. Of the isolated RNA, all was reverse transcribed, and so the sequenced material was expressed TCRB transcripts. Data came from immunoSEQ multiplex PCR; TCRdb stores just in-frame clones and leaves some out. The sample gives fewer than 45,000 clones, about two thirds of which show up once; over 2% is in the top ten. The sample taken for sequencing was Tregs from blood. The receptors come from a woman under 40 in good health.

The CDR3: CASSVVSANTEAFF. The CDR3 coding sequence is TGTGCCAGCAGCGTAGTCAGTGCTAACACTGAAGCTTTCTTT. This chain connects TRBV9 to TRBJ1-1; D uncertain. The CDR3 loop spans 14 amino acids. Germline assignment: CDR1 SGDLS and CDR2 YYNGEE. The V end lost 0 bases, the J end lost 2 bases, and 8 bases lay between the germline ends.

The chain is built from TRBV7-2 and TRBJ1-2; TRBD1 aligns across 9 bases. Germline-derived CDR1 and CDR2 are SGHTA and FQGNSA. The CDR3 spans 12 residues. The J segment lost 8 bases and the V segment lost 2 bases, leaving 0 bases of the junction unmatched. The CDR3 here is CASSLTGGGYTF. CDR3 in DNA: TGTGCCAGCAGCTTAACAGGGGGCGGCTACACCTTC. Combining the CDR3 with reference TRBV7-2 and TRBJ1-2 gives the whole variable domain GAGVSQSPSNKVTEKGKDVELRCDPISGHTALYWYRQSLGQGLEFLIYFQGNSAPDKSGLPSDRFSAERTGGSVSTLTIQRTQQEDSAVYLCASSLTGGGYTFGSGTRLTVV.

The chain uses TRBV6-6 and TRBJ2-7; 13 bases line up with TRBD2. The CDR3 has 15 amino acids. The V gene end was trimmed by 0 bases and the J gene end by 6 bases; junction bases not matched to a gene: 2. CDR1 is MNHNY, CDR2 SVGAGI, per germline (reference sequence). The DNA for the CDR3 is TGTGCCAGCAGTTACTCGACTAGCGGGAGGCGCGAGCAGTACTTC. This gives the protein CASSYSTSGRREQYF.

In this sample, this clone turned up once. This same CDR3 is encoded by further DNA sequences in the sample. V gene TRBV9 combines with J gene TRBJ2-5; 10 nucleotides agree with TRBD2. V shed 0 bases and J 5 bases; nucleotides not matched to a gene: 4. CDR1 SGDLS and CDR2 YYNGEE come from the germline V gene. The CDR3 consists of 15 residues. Written as DNA, the CDR3 is TGTGCCAGCAGCGTAGGCCTAGCGGGAGTGGAGACCCAGTACTTC. Its translation: CASSVGLAGVETQYF.

The chain links TRBV7-9 to TRBJ2-1, with 10 bases fitting TRBD2. The length of the CDR3 is 16 residues. With 5 bases clipped from V and 0 bases from J, the junction kept 4 bases outside the gene matches. The germline gives CDR1 SEHNR, CDR2 FQNEAQ (reference sequence). The CDR3 reads CASSRLAGSSYNEQFF. CDR3 bases: TGTGCCAGCAGCCGACTAGCGGGTAGCTCCTACAATGAGCAGTTCTTC.

V is TRBV7-2 and J is TRBJ2-1, with 8 positions matching TRBD2. V was pared by 1 base and J by 7 bases, with 3 bases of the junction left unmatched. This CDR3 comprises 14 residues. Germline CDR1 and CDR2: SGHTA and FQGNSA. Written as DNA, the CDR3 is TGTGCCAGCAGCTTAGTCCCTAGCGGGAATGAGCAGTTCTTC. It is translated as CASSLVPSGNEQFF.

This clone was found once. V is TRBV19 and J is TRBJ2-1; D ambiguous. The CDR3 is made up of 13 amino acids. V was trimmed by 5 bases and J by 4 bases, leaving 9 bases between them. Germline-derived CDR1 and CDR2 are LNHDA and SQIVND (reference sequence). In DNA, the CDR3 is TGTGCCAGTAGTCCGAGCGCGTACAATGAGCAGTTCTTC. Amino acids: CASSPSAYNEQFF.

The V call is TRBV19, the J call TRBJ1-1; TRBD1 agrees at 10 bases. This CDR3 is built from 15 residues. Germline assignment: CDR1 LNHDA and CDR2 SQIVND (reference sequence). The V segment lost 6 bases and the J segment 1 base; nucleotides outside the gene matches: 5. The CDR3 is CASSPDRGRNTEAFF. The CDR3 DNA is TGTGCCAGTAGCCCAGACAGGGGGCGGAACACTGAAGCTTTCTTT.

The chain joins TRBV7-2 to TRBJ2-2; 10 bases match TRBD1. CDR3 size: 16 residues. The V gene's germline CDR1 is SGHTA and CDR2 FQGNSA. With 6 bases clipped from V and 7 bases from J, the junction kept 11 bases outside the gene matches. The CDR3 region is CASSSPGQGMIGELFF. The CDR3 region has the DNA TGTGCCAGCAGTTCCCCGGGACAGGGGATGATCGGGGAGCTGTTTTTT. Drawing the rest from reference TRBV7-2 and TRBJ2-2, the complete variable domain is GAGVSQSPSNKVTEKGKDVELRCDPISGHTALYWYRQSLGQGLEFLIYFQGNSAPDKSGLPSDRFSAERTGGSVSTLTIQRTQQEDSAVYLCASSSPGQGMIGELFFGEGSRLTVL.

The CDR3 nucleotides are TGTGCCAGTAGTTGGGGCAGCTCCTACGAGCAGTACTTC. Its translation: CASSWGSSYEQYF. This chain links TRBV19 with TRBJ2-7; D possibly corresponds to TRBD1 (5 bases). The CDR3 spans 13 residues. Looked up from germline, CDR1 is LNHDA and CDR2 is SQIVND (reference sequence). Trimming took 5 bases from V and 0 from J, leaving 8 bases between them. Variable domain in full (rest from reference TRBV19 and TRBJ2-7): DGGITQSPKYLFRKEGQNVTLSCEQNLNHDAMYWYRQDPGQGLRLIYYSQIVNDFQKGDIAEGYSVSREKKESFPLTVTSAQKNPTAFYLCASSWGSSYEQYFGPGTRLTVT.

This chain connects TRBV7-6 to TRBJ2-3, with D tentatively TRBD2 (5 bases). CDR3 length: 16 amino acids. V was cut by 1 base and J by 4 bases, with 15 bases left in between. In germline, CDR1 is SGHVS, CDR2 FNYEAQ. The CDR3, as DNA: TGTGCCAGCAGCTTAGTGGCGCCGGGATGGGCAGATACGCAGTATTTT. Translation gives CASSLVAPGWADTQYF.

This rearrangement joins TRBV28 to TRBJ2-7; D perhaps matches TRBD2 (6 bases). The CDR3 has 13 amino acids. Germline V gives CDR1 MDHEN, CDR2 SYDVKM. Deletions cut 2 bases from V and 12 bases from J, with 17 bases between. The CDR3 DNA follows: TGTGCCAGCAGTTTAGGTAGTAGCGGCAGCCCGTACTTC. This translates into CASSLGSSGSPYF.

This sequence joins TRBV28 and TRBJ1-2; 7 nucleotides line up with TRBD1. The length of the CDR3 is 15 residues. Germline CDR1 is MDHEN and CDR2 is SYDVKM. The V segment lost 4 bases and the J segment 3 bases; nucleotides outside the gene matches: 8. This CDR3 reads CASSSPGQKHYGYTF. DNA of the CDR3: TGTGCCAGCAGTTCGCCGGGACAGAAACACTATGGCTACACCTTC.

V and J are TRBV28 and TRBJ2-7, with D unclear. CDR1 is MDHEN, CDR2 SYDVKM, per germline. This CDR3 comprises 14 residues. V lost 5 bases, J lost 4 bases, and 15 bases lay in between. The CDR3 loop is CASSQPGVNYEQYF. The DNA of the CDR3 is TGTGCCAGCAGTCAGCCGGGTGTTAATTACGAGCAGTACTTC.

The chain recombines TRBV9 with TRBJ2-3, with 10 bases lining up with TRBD2. The CDR3 is 19 residues long. Germline CDR1 is SGDLS and CDR2 is YYNGEE. After removal of 4 bases from V and 0 bases from J, the junction contained 14 bases not matched to a gene. The CDR3 reads CASSPPPSGRADSTDTQYF. In nucleotides, the CDR3 is TGTGCCAGCAGCCCCCCGCCCAGCGGGAGGGCCGATAGCACAGATACGCAGTATTTT.

V and J are TRBV7-3 and TRBJ2-5; 7 nucleotides match TRBD1. Per germline, CDR1 SGHTA and CDR2 FQGTGA. Trimming at V came to 4 bases and at J to 5 bases, leaving 4 bases not matched to a gene. The CDR3 extends over 13 amino acids. DNA of the CDR3: TGTGCCAGCAGCTCCCAGGGGGTTGAGACCCAGTACTTC. Translation: CASSSQGVETQYF.